The rows below give T cell receptor beta chains drawn from one sample of a study of blood T cell repertoires in COVID-19. Profiled with immunoSEQ multiplex PCR; TCRdb holds only in-frame clones, not every one. The sample contains hundreds of thousands of clones, about 90% of which appear only once. What was sequenced was PBMCs or T cells enriched from blood (not recorded which). The receptors come from a woman younger than 45 with acute COVID-19. Both conserved end residues are part of each CDR3. The D gene is left open where the match is weak. The size field is filled for only some rows; it gives once, few, many or a size class.

CDR3aa: CASSSQGGGNQPQHF
CDR3nt: TGTGCCAGCAGTTCGCAGGGGGGTGGCAATCAGCCCCAGCATTTT
d_gene: TRBD1
j_gene: TRBJ1-5
abundance: NA
v_gene: TRBV6-5
len: 15

CDR3aa: CASSQDSAGLNYGYTF
CDR3nt: TGCGCCAGCAGCCAAGATTCGGCAGGGCTAAACTATGGCTACACCTTC
d_gene: NA
j_gene: TRBJ1-2
abundance: once
v_gene: TRBV4-3
len: 16

CDR3aa: CASSEGTSPDSYEQYF
CDR3nt: TGTGCCAGCAGTGAAGGGACTAGCCCTGACTCCTACGAGCAGTACTTC
d_gene: TRBD2
j_gene: TRBJ2-7
abundance: NA
v_gene: TRBV6-1
len: 16

CDR3aa: CASSPGTGKGNQPQHF
CDR3nt: TGTGCCAGCAGCCCCGGGACAGGTAAGGGAAATCAGCCCCAGCATTTT
d_gene: TRBD1
j_gene: TRBJ1-5
abundance: NA
v_gene: TRBV28
len: 16

CDR3aa: CASRPAWDRGNSPLHF
CDR3nt: TGTGCCTCACGGCCGGCCTGGGACAGGGGGAATTCACCCCTCCACTTT
d_gene: TRBD1
j_gene: TRBJ1-6
abundance: NA
v_gene: TRBV2
len: 16

CDR3aa: CASSVIAGGYTDTQYF
CDR3nt: TGTGCCAGCAGTGTTATAGCGGGGGGTTACACAGATACGCAGTATTTT
d_gene: TRBD2
j_gene: TRBJ2-3
abundance: NA
v_gene: TRBV2
len: 16

CDR3aa: CASTGVSTRNYGYTF
CDR3nt: TGTGCCAGCACCGGCGTATCGACCAGGAACTATGGCTACACCTTC
d_gene: NA
j_gene: TRBJ1-2
abundance: once
v_gene: TRBV6-5
len: 15

CDR3aa: CASSLTQAVVNTEAFF
CDR3nt: TGTGCCAGCAGCTTAACCCAGGCAGTCGTGAACACTGAAGCTTTCTTT
d_gene: NA
j_gene: TRBJ1-1
abundance: NA
v_gene: TRBV7-9
len: 16

CDR3aa: CASSPDRGSSPLHF
CDR3nt: TGTGCCAGCAGTCCCGACAGGGGAAGCTCACCCCTCCACTTT
d_gene: TRBD1
j_gene: TRBJ1-6
abundance: NA
v_gene: TRBV28
len: 14

CDR3aa: CASSLASGDGLQPQHF
CDR3nt: TGTGCCAGCAGCTTGGCGTCAGGGGATGGACTGCAGCCCCAGCATTTT
d_gene: NA
j_gene: TRBJ1-5
abundance: NA
v_gene: TRBV5-5
len: 16

CDR3aa: CSVDRGEKGTEAFF
CDR3nt: TGCAGCGTTGATCGGGGGGAGAAGGGCACTGAAGCTTTCTTT
d_gene: NA
j_gene: TRBJ1-1
abundance: NA
v_gene: TRBV29-1
len: 14

CDR3aa: CASSGTGNTGELFF
CDR3nt: TGTGCCAGTAGTGGGACAGGGAACACCGGGGAGCTGTTTTTT
d_gene: TRBD1
j_gene: TRBJ2-2
abundance: NA
v_gene: TRBV19
len: 14

CDR3aa: CASSLGLAGGRADTQYF
CDR3nt: TGTGCCAGCAGCCTCGGACTAGCGGGGGGTAGAGCAGATACGCAGTATTTT
d_gene: TRBD2
j_gene: TRBJ2-3
abundance: NA
v_gene: TRBV11-2
len: 17

CDR3aa: CASSITQVSYGYTF
CDR3nt: TGTGCCAGTAGTATAACACAGGTCAGCTATGGCTACACCTTC
d_gene: NA
j_gene: TRBJ1-2
abundance: NA
v_gene: TRBV19
len: 14

CDR3aa: CASSPGGASGRLGSYNEQFF
CDR3nt: TGTGCCAGCAGCCCCGGGGGGGCTAGCGGGCGGCTCGGCTCCTACAATGAGCAGTTCTTC
d_gene: TRBD2
j_gene: TRBJ2-1
abundance: NA
v_gene: TRBV27
len: 20

CDR3aa: CASQQEKYGYTF
CDR3nt: TGTGCCAGCCAACAGGAAAAGTATGGCTACACCTTC
d_gene: NA
j_gene: TRBJ1-2
abundance: NA
v_gene: TRBV28
len: 12

CDR3aa: CASRTGTQLFGYTF
CDR3nt: TGTGCCAGTCGGACAGGCACTCAACTCTTTGGCTACACCTTC
d_gene: TRBD1
j_gene: TRBJ1-2
abundance: NA
v_gene: TRBV6-5
len: 14

CDR3aa: CASSLPGDPYEQYF
CDR3nt: TGTGCCAGCAGTTTACCAGGGGACCCGTACGAGCAGTACTTC
d_gene: NA
j_gene: TRBJ2-7
abundance: NA
v_gene: TRBV28
len: 14

CDR3aa: CASSILSGLPTNEQFF
CDR3nt: TGTGCCAGTAGTATACTTTCGGGACTACCGACCAATGAGCAGTTCTTC
d_gene: TRBD2
j_gene: TRBJ2-1
abundance: NA
v_gene: TRBV19
len: 16

CDR3aa: CASSFGAQGTGELFF
CDR3nt: TGCGCCAGCAGCTTCGGGGCCCAGGGGACCGGGGAGCTGTTTTTT
d_gene: NA
j_gene: TRBJ2-2
abundance: NA
v_gene: TRBV5-1
len: 15

CDR3aa: CASSTGVITEAFF
CDR3nt: TGTGCCAGCAGTACAGGGGTTATCACTGAAGCTTTCTTT
d_gene: TRBD1
j_gene: TRBJ1-1
abundance: once
v_gene: TRBV28
len: 13

CDR3aa: CAIGRGMNTEAFF
CDR3nt: TGTGCCATCGGCAGGGGGATGAACACTGAAGCTTTCTTT
d_gene: TRBD1
j_gene: TRBJ1-1
abundance: NA
v_gene: TRBV6-5
len: 13

CDR3aa: CASRPPDSHNQPQHF
CDR3nt: TGTGCCAGCAGGCCGCCGGACAGCCACAATCAGCCCCAGCATTTT
d_gene: NA
j_gene: TRBJ1-5
abundance: NA
v_gene: TRBV6-5
len: 15

CDR3aa: CASSLFGSYNSPLHF
CDR3nt: TGTGCCAGCAGTTTATTCGGGTCCTATAATTCACCCCTCCACTTT
d_gene: NA
j_gene: TRBJ1-6
abundance: NA
v_gene: TRBV28
len: 15

CDR3aa: CATSRDGGSKIQTQYF
CDR3nt: TGTGCCACCAGCAGAGATGGCGGGAGTAAAATTCAGACCCAGTACTTC
d_gene: TRBD2
j_gene: TRBJ2-5
abundance: NA
v_gene: TRBV15
len: 16

CDR3aa: CATSDQQGGSYEQYF
CDR3nt: TGTGCCACCAGTGATCAACAGGGAGGGAGCTACGAGCAGTACTTC
d_gene: NA
j_gene: TRBJ2-7
abundance: NA
v_gene: TRBV24-1
len: 15

CDR3aa: CASSLWQTNEKLFF
CDR3nt: TGTGCCAGCAGCTTGTGGCAGACTAATGAAAAACTGTTTTTT
d_gene: NA
j_gene: TRBJ1-4
abundance: NA
v_gene: TRBV5-4
len: 14

CDR3aa: CASSPTWGREETQYF
CDR3nt: TGCGCCAGCAGCCCTACATGGGGGCGGGAGGAGACCCAGTACTTC
d_gene: NA
j_gene: TRBJ2-5
abundance: NA
v_gene: TRBV4-3
len: 15

CDR3aa: CASSPRTGPEAFF
CDR3nt: TGTGCCAGCAGTCCAAGGACAGGGCCTGAAGCTTTCTTT
d_gene: TRBD1
j_gene: TRBJ1-1
abundance: NA
v_gene: TRBV27
len: 13

CDR3aa: CASSLGASGGSNTGELFF
CDR3nt: TGTGCCAGCAGCTTAGGGGCTAGCGGGGGGTCGAACACCGGGGAGCTGTTTTTT
d_gene: TRBD2
j_gene: TRBJ2-2
abundance: NA
v_gene: TRBV7-6
len: 18

CDR3aa: CASSFAGSKSAYNSPLHF
CDR3nt: TGTGCCAGCAGTTTTGCGGGGTCCAAAAGCGCCTATAATTCACCCCTCCACTTT
d_gene: NA
j_gene: TRBJ1-6
abundance: NA
v_gene: TRBV28
len: 18

CDR3aa: CASSLLVELNEQFF
CDR3nt: TGTGCCAGCAGCCTCCTTGTGGAGCTCAATGAGCAGTTCTTC
d_gene: NA
j_gene: TRBJ2-1
abundance: few
v_gene: TRBV7-2
len: 14

CDR3aa: CASGDRANGYTF
CDR3nt: TGTGCCAGCGGAGACAGGGCGAACGGCTACACCTTC
d_gene: TRBD1
j_gene: TRBJ1-2
abundance: NA
v_gene: TRBV28
len: 12

CDR3aa: CASSLELAGSYEQYF
CDR3nt: TGTGCCAGCAGCTTGGAACTAGCGGGGTCCTACGAGCAGTACTTC
d_gene: TRBD2
j_gene: TRBJ2-7
abundance: NA
v_gene: TRBV5-8
len: 15

CDR3aa: CASARIEPDNEQFF
CDR3nt: TGTGCCAGCGCCCGAATAGAGCCTGACAATGAGCAGTTCTTC
d_gene: NA
j_gene: TRBJ2-1
abundance: NA
v_gene: TRBV6-5
len: 14